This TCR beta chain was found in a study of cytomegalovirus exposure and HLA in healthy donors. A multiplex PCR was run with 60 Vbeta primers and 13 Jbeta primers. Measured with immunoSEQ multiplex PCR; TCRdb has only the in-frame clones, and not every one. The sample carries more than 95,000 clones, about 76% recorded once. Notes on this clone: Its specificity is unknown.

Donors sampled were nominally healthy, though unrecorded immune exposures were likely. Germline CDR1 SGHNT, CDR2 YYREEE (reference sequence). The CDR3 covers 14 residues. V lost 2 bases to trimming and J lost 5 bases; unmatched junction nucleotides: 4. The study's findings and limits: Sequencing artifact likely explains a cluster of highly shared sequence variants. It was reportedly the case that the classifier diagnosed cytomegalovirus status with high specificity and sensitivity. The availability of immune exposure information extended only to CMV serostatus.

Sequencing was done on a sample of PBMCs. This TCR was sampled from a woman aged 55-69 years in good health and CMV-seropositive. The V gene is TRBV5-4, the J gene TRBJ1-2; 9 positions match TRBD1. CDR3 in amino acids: CASSFMGQGYGYTF. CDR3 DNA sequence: TGTGCCAGCAGCTTTATGGGACAGGGTTATGGCTACACCTTC.